This TCR beta chain was observed in a study of read filtering for tumor transcriptome and immune sequencing. Notes on the study in general: In IR-seq, single-read clonotypes were around 80% of clonotypes but around 3.5% of reads. Sorted CD138-negative bone marrow cells were not purified T cells.

This library used roughly 0.4 ug RNA and molecular barcoded adaptors spanning alpha/delta and beta/gamma chains. TCRdb called the reads again in MiXCR, with one record for every CDR3 protein. The sample holds just over 14,000 distinct CDR3 sequences; roughly 20% are singletons and the top ten take more than 70%. As regards this clonotype: Antigen specificity is unknown. The junction shows a germline mismatch at one end, possibly a read error.

At the time of active disease, bone marrow was collected from every patient. The sequence came from a donor aged 40 or older with multiple myeloma. The sample comprised a population of CD138-negative cells sorted from bone marrow.

The CDR3 loop is CTSSPGTVQETQYF. DNA of the CDR3: TGTACCAGCAGCCCCGGGACTGTACAAGAGACCCAGTACTTC. The gene calls are TRBV7-9 and TRBJ2-5, with D maybe TRBD2 (6 bases). The CDR3 consists of 14 residues. In germline, CDR1 is SEHNR, CDR2 FQNEAQ (reference sequence).